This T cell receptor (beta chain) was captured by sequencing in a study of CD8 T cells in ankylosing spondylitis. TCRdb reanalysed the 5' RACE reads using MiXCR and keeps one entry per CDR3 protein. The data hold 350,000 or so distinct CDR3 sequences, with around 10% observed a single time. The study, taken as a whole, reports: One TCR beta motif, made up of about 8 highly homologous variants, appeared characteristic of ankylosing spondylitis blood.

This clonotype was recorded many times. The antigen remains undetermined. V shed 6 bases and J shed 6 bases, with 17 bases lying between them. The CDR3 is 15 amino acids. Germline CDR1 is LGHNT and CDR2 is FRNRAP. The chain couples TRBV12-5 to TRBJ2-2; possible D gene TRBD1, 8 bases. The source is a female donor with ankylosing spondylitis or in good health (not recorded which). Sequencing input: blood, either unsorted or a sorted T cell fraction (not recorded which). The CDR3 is CASGDDRGGAGELFF. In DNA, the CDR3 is TGTGCTAGTGGAGATGACAGGGGAGGGGCCGGGGAGCTGTTTTTT. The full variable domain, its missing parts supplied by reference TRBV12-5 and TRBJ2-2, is DARVTQTPRHKVTEMGQEVTMRCQPILGHNTVFWYRQTMMQGLELLAYFRNRAPLDDSGMPKDRFSAEMPDATLATLKIQPSEPRDSAVYFCASGDDRGGAGELFFGEGSRLTVL.